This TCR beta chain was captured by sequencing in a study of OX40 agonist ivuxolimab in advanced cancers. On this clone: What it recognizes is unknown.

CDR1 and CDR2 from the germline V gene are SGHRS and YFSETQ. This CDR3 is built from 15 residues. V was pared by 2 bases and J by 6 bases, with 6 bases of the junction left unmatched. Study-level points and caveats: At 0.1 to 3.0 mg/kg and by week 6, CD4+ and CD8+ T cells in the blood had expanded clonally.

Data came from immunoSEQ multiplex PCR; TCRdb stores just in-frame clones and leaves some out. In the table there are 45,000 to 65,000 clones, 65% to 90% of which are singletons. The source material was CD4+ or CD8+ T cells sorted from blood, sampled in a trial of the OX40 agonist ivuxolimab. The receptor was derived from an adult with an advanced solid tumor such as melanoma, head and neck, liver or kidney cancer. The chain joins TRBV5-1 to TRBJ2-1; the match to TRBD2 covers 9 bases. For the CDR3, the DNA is TGCGCCAGCAGCTTTTTAGCGGGAGATGTCAATGAGCAGTTCTTC. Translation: CASSFLAGDVNEQFF.